This entry concerns a single T cell receptor (beta chain). Its specificity is unknown. Primers included in the PCR were 60 Vbeta and 13 Jbeta primers. Original data processing: It was a later analysis that counted 83 million or so unique TCR beta chains, of which roughly 11 million were shared. TCRdb's copy holds only in-frame clones and misses some; the assay was immunoSEQ multiplex PCR. V and J calls plus clone size are reproduced from that table; the DNA served to infer D and trimming. This sample's table has some 80,000 clones. This sample is drawn from a study of cytomegalovirus exposure and HLA in healthy donors. Study results and limitations: At a 0.05 false discovery rate, a later analysis found about 17,000 TCR beta sequences to be associated with HLA alleles.

This CDR3 has 14 residues. Germline V gives CDR1 SGHTA, CDR2 FQGNSA. The trim removed 5 bases at V and 7 bases at J, leaving 9 bases unmatched. V and J are TRBV7-2 and TRBJ1-2; TRBD1 aligns across 8 bases. The source of this sequence is a man over 45 in good health and CMV-seropositive. Material: PBMCs. CDR3 protein: CASSRGQGPFGYTF. CDR3 nucleotide sequence: TGTGCCAGCAGCCGAGGACAGGGACCGTTTGGCTACACCTTC. Looking up the rest from reference TRBV7-2 and TRBJ1-2 gives the full variable domain: GAGVSQSPSNKVTEKGKDVELRCDPISGHTALYWYRQSLGQGLEFLIYFQGNSAPDKSGLPSDRFSAERTGGSVSTLTIQRTQQEDSAVYLCASSRGQGPFGYTFGSGTRLTVV.